Here is one T cell receptor (beta chain) with its context. Its matching antigen is unknown. Other DNA sequences in this specimen translate into the identical CDR3. Naive CD8 populations comprised CD45RO-negative cells positively selected for CCR7, excluding terminally differentiated effector memory CD45RA+ cells. The sample originates from a study of shared clonotypes between healthy human individuals. Study overall: CD4 naive and CD4 memory each took three plates per donor, while CD8 naive took two and CD8 memory one.

Germline loops: CDR1 SQVTM, CDR2 ANQGSEA. V lost 3 bases and J 2 bases, leaving 4 bases between the germline ends. The CDR3 runs 12 residues. The test was conducted at deep level. The assay was immunoSEQ multiplex PCR, and TCRdb's table has in-frame clones only and misses some. In the table there are around 560,000 clones, approximately 95% of which are singletons. Study outcomes and limitations: Shared clonotypes across all four donors exceeded non-shared ones in generation probability.

The sample comprised naive CD8+ T cells sorted from blood. This clonotype was sampled from a woman in her 30s in good health. This chain connects TRBV29-1 to TRBJ2-2; D gene uncertain. The CDR3 nucleotides are TGCAGCGTTGAGGGAAACACCGGGGAGCTGTTTTTT. This sequence encodes CSVEGNTGELFF.